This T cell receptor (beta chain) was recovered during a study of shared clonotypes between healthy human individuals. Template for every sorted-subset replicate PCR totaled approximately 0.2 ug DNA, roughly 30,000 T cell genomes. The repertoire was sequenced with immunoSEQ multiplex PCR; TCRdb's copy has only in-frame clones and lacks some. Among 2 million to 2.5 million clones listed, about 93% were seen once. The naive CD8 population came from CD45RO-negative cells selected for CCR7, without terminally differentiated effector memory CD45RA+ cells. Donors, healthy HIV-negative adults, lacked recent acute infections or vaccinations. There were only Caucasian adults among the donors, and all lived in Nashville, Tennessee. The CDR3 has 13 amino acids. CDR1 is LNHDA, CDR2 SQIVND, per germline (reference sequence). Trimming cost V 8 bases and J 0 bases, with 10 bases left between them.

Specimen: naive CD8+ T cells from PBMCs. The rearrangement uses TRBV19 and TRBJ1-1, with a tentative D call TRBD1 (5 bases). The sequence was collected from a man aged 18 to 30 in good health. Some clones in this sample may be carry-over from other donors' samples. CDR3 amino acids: CASYRNLNTEAFF. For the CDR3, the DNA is TGTGCCAGTTACAGGAATTTGAACACTGAAGCTTTCTTT. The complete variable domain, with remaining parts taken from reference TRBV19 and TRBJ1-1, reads DGGITQSPKYLFRKEGQNVTLSCEQNLNHDAMYWYRQDPGQGLRLIYYSQIVNDFQKGDIAEGYSVSREKKESFPLTVTSAQKNPTAFYLCASYRNLNTEAFFGQGTRLTVV.